These 15 T cell receptor beta chains came from one sample sequenced in a study of shared T cell receptors in the human thymus. Profiled with immunoSEQ multiplex PCR; TCRdb holds only in-frame clones, not every one. The data hold approximately 760,000 clones, with approximately 83% observed a single time. The data also belong to a second study, concerning human thymus T cells.

The specimen was thymocytes. These receptors all stem from a girl in the first two years of life with a congenital heart defect.

This sequence joins TRBV19 and TRBJ1-5; D gene unclear. This CDR3 is built from 19 residues. The V gene lost 8 bases and the J gene lost 0 bases, with 26 bases spanning the gap. Germline V gene sequence: CDR1 LNHDA, CDR2 SQIVND (reference sequence). DNA of the CDR3: TGTGCCAGTCGACCCTTCTCTCAGGCCCGAACATATAGCAATCAGCCCCAGCATTTT. Protein sequence: CASRPFSQARTYSNQPQHF.

J is TRBJ1-2 and V is TRBV5-1, with D maybe TRBD1 (5 bases). The length of the CDR3 is 12 residues. Trimming took off 4 bases at V and 10 bases at J, with 14 bases between the two ends. The germline V gene has CDR1 SGHRS and CDR2 YFSETQ. CDR3 nucleotide sequence: TGCGCCAGCAGCCCCGGGGGGTTTGACTACACCTTC. This codes for CASSPGGFDYTF.

The V call is TRBV9, the J call TRBJ1-2; 7 bases align to TRBD1. The length of the CDR3 is 14 residues. Germline V gene data show CDR1 as SGDLS and CDR2 as YYNGEE. V gave up 0 bases and J gave up 6 bases; unmatched junction bases: 5. For the CDR3, the DNA is TGTGCCAGCAGCGTAGCGACAGGGTTTGATGGCTACACCTTC. As protein: CASSVATGFDGYTF.

The CDR3 sequence: CASSLGQNSPLHF. CDR3 nucleotide sequence: TGTGCCAGCAGCTTAGGACAGAATTCACCCCTCCACTTT. The chain uses TRBV7-2 and TRBJ1-6, with D possibly being TRBD1 (5 bases). Trimming took off 1 base at V and 7 bases at J, with 5 bases between the two ends. The V gene's germline CDR1 is SGHTA and CDR2 FQGNSA. This CDR3 is 13 amino acids long.

The gene calls are TRBV18 and TRBJ1-5; 7 bases line up with TRBD1. V shed 2 bases, J shed 4 bases, and the junction held 5 bases outside the gene matches. CDR3 length: 15 amino acids. Germline V gene data show CDR1 as KGHSH and CDR2 as LQKENI. The CDR3 region is CASSPRDRRNQPQHF. The CDR3 coding sequence is TGTGCCAGCTCACCAAGGGACAGACGAAATCAGCCCCAGCATTTT.

This clone has more than one count but fewer than ten. V gene TRBV4-1 combines with J gene TRBJ1-2; D remains unclear. V dropped 4 bases and J dropped 8 bases, with 14 bases sitting between them. This CDR3 has 13 residues. The germline CDR1 and CDR2 sequences are MGHRA and YSYEKL. The CDR3 spells CASSRPSEGGYTF. In DNA form, the CDR3 reads TGCGCCAGCAGCCGGCCCAGCGAGGGCGGCTACACCTTC.

This chain connects TRBV7-9 to TRBJ2-7; 8 nucleotides align to TRBD2. There are 16 residues in the CDR3. V lost 3 bases and J lost 0; bases outside the gene matches: 7. Germline loops: CDR1 SEHNR, CDR2 FQNEAQ (reference sequence). The CDR3 here is CASSFSWTSLSYEQYF. CDR3 in DNA: TGTGCCAGCAGCTTTTCGTGGACTAGCCTCTCCTACGAGCAGTACTTC.

This chain connects TRBV5-1 to TRBJ2-2, with D possibly matching TRBD2 (6 bases). The CDR3 is 15 amino acids. V dropped 4 bases and J dropped 0 bases, with 10 bases sitting between them. Per the germline V gene, CDR1 is SGHRS and CDR2 is YFSETQ. CDR3 nucleotide sequence: TGCGCCAGCAGCAAGGGACTCGCGAACACCGGGGAGCTGTTTTTT. Protein sequence: CASSKGLANTGELFF.

This rearrangement joins TRBV29-1 to TRBJ2-6; 8 bases map to TRBD1. CDR3 size: 17 residues. V lost 0 bases to trimming and J lost 0 bases; unmatched junction nucleotides: 4. The germline V gene encodes CDR1 SQVTM and CDR2 ANQGSEA. The CDR3 sequence: CSVEEETGDSGANVLTF. In DNA, the CDR3 is TGCAGCGTTGAAGAGGAGACAGGGGACTCTGGGGCCAACGTCCTGACTTTC.

CDR3 bases: TGTGCCAGCAGCTTATACTCTGGGACAGGGGGCTCCGAGCAGTACTTC. This sequence encodes CASSLYSGTGGSEQYF. V and J are TRBV7-8 and TRBJ2-7; 12 bases fit TRBD1. The CDR3 sequence is 16 residues long. Losses at the gene ends were 2 bases for V and 6 bases for J; bases not matched to a gene: 8. Germline CDR1 reads SGHVS; CDR2 reads FQNEAQ.

The chain is built from TRBV5-6 and TRBJ2-5; the match to TRBD1 covers 8 bases. The CDR3 is made up of 14 amino acids. CDR1 is SGHDT and CDR2 is YYEEEE in the germline V gene. V was clipped by 5 bases and J by 2 bases; unmatched bases: 5. Written as DNA, the CDR3 is TGTGCCAGCAGGCCAGACAGGGGACAAGAGACCCAGTACTTC. Encoded protein: CASRPDRGQETQYF.

The chain uses TRBV7-6 and TRBJ1-1, with 9 bases that match TRBD1. Germline trimming cut 4 bases from V and 5 bases from J; bases unmatched to any gene: 8. This CDR3 spans 15 amino acids. Per germline, CDR1 SGHVS and CDR2 FNYEAQ. For the CDR3, the DNA is TGTGCCAGCAGCTCAGGGGGACAGGGTGGTACTGAAGCTTTCTTT. Its protein product is CASSSGGQGGTEAFF.

CDR3 loop: CASSDPGGPISGNTIYF. CDR3 in DNA: TGTGCCAGCAGTGACCCTGGGGGCCCTATCTCTGGAAACACCATATATTTT. The V gene is TRBV2, the J gene TRBJ1-3, with D possibly matching TRBD1 (6 bases). Germline assignment: CDR1 SNHLY and CDR2 FYNNEI. The CDR3 has 17 amino acids. Trimming took 3 bases from V and 0 from J, leaving 15 bases between them.

The chain joins TRBV7-9 to TRBJ2-1; 7 bases fit TRBD1. V was clipped by 5 bases and J by 8 bases; unmatched bases: 15. Germline V lookup: CDR1 SEHNR, CDR2 FQNEAQ (reference sequence). There are 16 residues in the CDR3. The CDR3 region has the DNA TGTGCCAGCAGCCCATACCGGCCACAGGGGAAGCATGAGCAGTTCTTC. Its protein product is CASSPYRPQGKHEQFF. Drawing the rest from reference TRBV7-9 and TRBJ2-1, the complete variable domain is DTGVSQNPRHKITKRGQNVTFRCDPISEHNRLYWYRQTLGQGPEFLTYFQNEAQLEKSRLLSDRFSAERPKGSFSTLEIQRTEQGDSAMYLCASSPYRPQGKHEQFFGPGTRLTVL.

The gene calls are TRBV5-4 and TRBJ1-3, with D tentatively TRBD1 (6 bases). The ends were cut back, 2 bases at V and 0 bases at J, with 12 bases in the middle. CDR1 is SGHNT and CDR2 is YYREEE in the germline V gene (reference sequence). There are 16 residues in the CDR3. CDR3 protein: CASSLTPGASGNTIYF. The CDR3, as DNA: TGTGCCAGCAGCTTAACCCCAGGGGCCTCTGGAAACACCATATATTTT.